A selection of T cell receptor beta chains follows, all from one sample in a study of shared clonotypes between healthy human individuals. Only in-frame clones appear in the TCRdb table, and some are missing; sequencing was by immunoSEQ multiplex PCR. The profile shows 520,000 or so clones, 70% to 80% of them singletons. The sample comprised PBMCs. The receptor set was obtained from a woman between 40 and 55 years old in good health. Some clones in this sample may be carry-over from other donors' samples. CDR3s include the opening cysteine and the closing phenylalanine or tryptophan. The D gene is left open where the match is weak. Clone size is given for some rows only: seen once, a few or many times, or a class if the clone is expanded.

TRBV19	TRBJ1-2	TRBD1	few	CASSTQGARGNGYTF	TGTGCCAGTAGTACTCAGGGGGCGCGAGGAAATGGCTACACCTTC
TRBV18	TRBJ2-7	-	once	CASSPPTGWRQYF	TGTGCCAGCTCACCACCGACCGGATGGCGGCAGTACTTC
TRBV30	TRBJ1-2	-	-	CAWSPPGFLGYGYTF	TGTGCCTGGAGCCCCCCGGGCTTTTTGGGCTATGGCTACACCTTC
TRBV10-3	TRBJ2-1	TRBD2	-	CAISDRGRDNEQFF	TGTGCCATCAGTGATCGCGGGAGGGACAATGAGCAGTTCTTC
TRBV15	TRBJ2-7	-	-	CATSREYGQYEQYF	TGTGCCACCAGCAGAGAATACGGCCAATACGAGCAGTACTTC
TRBV28	TRBJ1-1	-	-	CASSFGRGRNTEAFF	TGTGCCAGCAGTTTCGGAAGAGGACGGAACACTGAAGCTTTCTTT
TRBV6-1	TRBJ2-7	TRBD1	once	CASSGDRVYEQYF	TGTGCCAGCAGTGGGGACAGGGTCTACGAGCAGTACTTC
TRBV11-3	TRBJ1-1	-	many	CASSHGRSRTEAFF	TGTGCCAGCAGCCACGGACGGTCGAGAACTGAAGCTTTCTTT
TRBV5-6	TRBJ2-7	TRBD2	few	CASSSPLADSYEQYF	TGTGCCAGCAGCTCGCCACTAGCGGATTCCTACGAGCAGTACTTC
TRBV5-1	TRBJ1-1	-	few	CASSGSTEAFF	TGCGCCAGCAGCGGGAGCACTGAAGCTTTCTTT
TRBV6-1	TRBJ2-7	TRBD2	-	CASSEPASGNYEQYF	TGTGCCAGCAGTGAACCCGCTAGCGGGAACTACGAGCAGTACTTC
TRBV10-3	TRBJ1-5	-	-	CAMTGGNNQPQHF	TGTGCCATGACAGGTGGTAACAATCAGCCCCAGCATTTT
TRBV5-4	TRBJ2-1	-	few	CASNVGDNEQFF	TGTGCCAGCAACGTCGGGGACAATGAGCAGTTCTTC
TRBV18	TRBJ1-1	-	-	CASSQLEEMNTEAFF	TGTGCCAGCTCCCAGCTCGAGGAGATGAACACTGAAGCTTTCTTT
TRBV15	TRBJ2-1	-	-	CATSSIERASYNEQFF	TGTGCCACCAGCAGTATTGAAAGGGCCTCCTACAATGAGCAGTTCTTC
TRBV7-3	TRBJ2-7	-	-	CASSLSRLKSYEQYF	TGTGCCAGCAGCTTAAGCCGGCTGAAATCCTACGAGCAGTACTTC
TRBV5-1	TRBJ2-5	TRBD2	-	CASSWASGEETQYF	TGCGCCAGCAGCTGGGCTAGCGGAGAAGAGACCCAGTACTTC
TRBV7-3	TRBJ2-1	-	-	CASSLSLELYNEQFF	TGTGCCAGCAGCTTAAGTTTAGAATTATACAATGAGCAGTTCTTC
TRBV5-6	TRBJ2-1	TRBD2	-	CASSLVREPYNEQFF	TGTGCCAGCAGCTTGGTGCGGGAGCCATACAATGAGCAGTTCTTC
TRBV4-1	TRBJ2-1	-	-	CASSQGPESSYNEQFF	TGCGCCAGCAGCCAAGGCCCGGAAAGCTCCTACAATGAGCAGTTCTTC
TRBV30	TRBJ2-3	TRBD2	-	CAWSVSSGRTDTQYF	TGTGCCTGGAGTGTTTCTAGCGGGAGGACAGATACGCAGTATTTT
TRBV7-2	TRBJ2-2	TRBD2	-	CASRTTSGTVGELFF	TGTGCCAGCAGAACCACTAGCGGGACAGTCGGGGAGCTGTTTTTT
TRBV10-3	TRBJ2-3	TRBD1	many	CAIGQGMDTQYF	TGTGCCATCGGACAGGGAATGGATACGCAGTATTTT
TRBV2	TRBJ2-3	TRBD1	-	CASSDLGDRGSDTQYF	TGTGCCAGCAGTGATTTAGGGGACAGGGGATCAGATACGCAGTATTTT
TRBV5-1	TRBJ2-7	TRBD2	-	CASSGLAGSDEQYF	TGCGCCAGCAGCGGACTAGCGGGGAGCGACGAGCAGTACTTC
TRBV18	TRBJ2-7	-	-	CASSPNYEQYF	TGTGCCAGCTCACCAAACTACGAGCAGTACTTC
TRBV11-2	TRBJ2-7	-	-	CASSWTGRAYEQYF	TGTGCCAGCAGCTGGACAGGGAGGGCGTACGAGCAGTACTTC
TRBV19	TRBJ1-4	TRBD1	-	CASSRQGQPNEKLFF	TGTGCCAGTAGTAGACAGGGTCAGCCTAATGAAAAACTGTTTTTT
TRBV5-4	TRBJ2-1	-	few	CASSFTGEGEQFF	TGTGCCAGCAGCTTCACAGGGGAGGGGGAGCAGTTCTTC
TRBV21-1	TRBJ2-7	-	-	CASSKEGRDRGVRAKYF	TGTGCCAGCAGCAAAGAGGGTAGGGACAGGGGCGTACGAGCTAAGTACTTC
TRBV28	TRBJ1-2	-	-	CASSPRGRLNYGYTF	TGTGCCAGCAGTCCACGCGGCAGACTGAACTATGGCTACACCTTC
TRBV6-1	TRBJ2-1	TRBD2	-	CASSGGLADSSYNEQFF	TGTGCCAGCAGTGGTGGCCTAGCGGATAGCTCCTACAATGAGCAGTTCTTC
TRBV7-2	TRBJ2-7	-	many	CASSRVPSYEQYF	TGTGCCAGCAGCCGAGTGCCTTCCTACGAGCAGTACTTC
TRBV7-3	TRBJ2-7	-	-	CASTTKLGRYEQYF	TGTGCCAGCACCACGAAGTTGGGTAGGTACGAGCAGTACTTC
TRBV28	TRBJ2-7	-	-	CASNRGAYSYEQYF	TGTGCCAGCAACCGGGGGGCGTACAGCTACGAGCAGTACTTC
TRBV2	TRBJ2-5	TRBD2	-	CASSEALAGGETQYF	TGTGCCAGCAGTGAAGCACTAGCGGGAGGCGAGACCCAGTACTTC
TRBV7-6	TRBJ2-1	TRBD2	-	CASSFLISGTSEGNEQFF	TGTGCCAGCAGCTTCCTTATTTCCGGGACTAGCGAGGGCAATGAGCAGTTCTTC
TRBV4-2	TRBJ2-7	-	-	CASSQDWGHEGGEQYF	TGTGCCAGCAGCCAAGATTGGGGACACGAAGGTGGGGAGCAGTACTTC
TRBV28	TRBJ2-3	-	-	CASSTGYSTDTQYF	TGTGCCAGCAGCACGGGGTATAGCACAGATACGCAGTATTTT